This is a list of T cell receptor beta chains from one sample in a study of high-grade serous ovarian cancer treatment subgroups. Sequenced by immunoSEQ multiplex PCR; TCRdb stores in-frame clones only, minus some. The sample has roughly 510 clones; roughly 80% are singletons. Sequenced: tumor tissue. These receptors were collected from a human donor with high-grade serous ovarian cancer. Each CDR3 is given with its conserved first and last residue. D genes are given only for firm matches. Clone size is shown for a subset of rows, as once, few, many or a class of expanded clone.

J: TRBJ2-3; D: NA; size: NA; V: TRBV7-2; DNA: TGTGCCAGCAGCTTCCCAGTGGGGGTCACAGATACGCAGTATTTT; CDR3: CASSFPVGVTDTQYF
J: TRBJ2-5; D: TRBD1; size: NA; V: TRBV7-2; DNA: TGTGCCAGCAGCTCGGGACAGGGGATAGGAGAGACCCAGTACTTC; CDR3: CASSSGQGIGETQYF
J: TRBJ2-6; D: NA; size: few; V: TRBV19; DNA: TGTGCCAGTAAACAGGGTGCTGGGGCCAACGTCCTGACTTTC; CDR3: CASKQGAGANVLTF
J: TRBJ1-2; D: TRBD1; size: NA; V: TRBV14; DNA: TGTGCCAGCAGCGTACAGGGGCGACTGCTGGATGGCTACACCTTC; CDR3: CASSVQGRLLDGYTF
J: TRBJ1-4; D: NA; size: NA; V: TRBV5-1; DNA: TGCGCCAGCAGCTTGGATGGGACACCTAATGAAAAACTGTTTTTT; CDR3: CASSLDGTPNEKLFF
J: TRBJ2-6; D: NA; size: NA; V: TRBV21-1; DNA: TGTGCCAGCAGCAAAGCGCGAGGGGACACTCGCTCTGGGGCCAACGTCCTGACTTTC; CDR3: CASSKARGDTRSGANVLTF
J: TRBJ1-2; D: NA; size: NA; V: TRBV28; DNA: TGTGCCAGCAGTTCCCCACAGGGAGAGAAGGGTAACTATGGCTACACCTTC; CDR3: CASSSPQGEKGNYGYTF
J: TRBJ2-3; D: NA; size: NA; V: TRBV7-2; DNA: TGTGCCAGCAGCTTAGCCGTACCTGGGGATACGCAGTATTTT; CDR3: CASSLAVPGDTQYF
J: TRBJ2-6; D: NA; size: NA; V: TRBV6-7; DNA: TGTGCCAGCAGTGACCCTCAGCGTTTACAAAGTCGGGCCAACGTCCTGACTTTC; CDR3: CASSDPQRLQSRANVLTF
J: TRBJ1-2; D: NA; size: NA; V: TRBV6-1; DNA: TGTGCCAGCAGCGAAACTTGGCCGGGAGAAAATGGCTACACCTTC; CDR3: CASSETWPGENGYTF
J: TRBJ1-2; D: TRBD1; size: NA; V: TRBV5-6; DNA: TGTGCCAGCCATAAACAGGGGGCGGGCTATGGCTACACCTTC; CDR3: CASHKQGAGYGYTF
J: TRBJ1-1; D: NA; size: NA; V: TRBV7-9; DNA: TGTGCCAGCAGCTTAGTGGCCAACACTGAAGCTTTCTTT; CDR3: CASSLVANTEAFF
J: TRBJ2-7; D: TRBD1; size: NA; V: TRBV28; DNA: TGTGCCAGCAGCAGGACAGGGGGCTCGGGAAACGAGCAGTACTTC; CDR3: CASSRTGGSGNEQYF
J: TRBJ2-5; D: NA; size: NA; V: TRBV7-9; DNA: TGTGCCAGCAGCTGGGTAGGGGGAGCTGAGACCCAGTACTTC; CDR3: CASSWVGGAETQYF
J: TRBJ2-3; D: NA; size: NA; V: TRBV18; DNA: TGTGCCAGCTCACTCCGGAGCACAGATACGCAGTATTTT; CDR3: CASSLRSTDTQYF
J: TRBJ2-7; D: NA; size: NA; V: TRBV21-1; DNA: TGTGCCAGCAGCAAAGTTCCCAAGCTCAATCGTGGGACAGGGGACTCCTACGAGCAGTACTTC; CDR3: CASSKVPKLNRGTGDSYEQYF
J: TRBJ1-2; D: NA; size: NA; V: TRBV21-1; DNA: TGTGCCAGCCCTGGTAACACCTTC; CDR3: CASPGNTF
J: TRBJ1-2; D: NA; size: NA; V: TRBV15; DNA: TGTGCCACCAGCGAGGGCAGGGCGAATGGCTACACCTTC; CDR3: CATSEGRANGYTF
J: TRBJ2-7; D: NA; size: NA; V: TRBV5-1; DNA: TGCGCCAGCAGCAGAGACAGTCCCTACGAGCAGTACTTC; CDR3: CASSRDSPYEQYF
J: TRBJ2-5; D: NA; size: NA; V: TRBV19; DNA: TGTGCCAGTAGTATCTGGGTCGGGCAGGGGAAGACCCAGTACTTC; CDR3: CASSIWVGQGKTQYF
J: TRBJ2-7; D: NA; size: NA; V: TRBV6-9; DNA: TGTGCCAGCAGGGAACTGTACTCCTACGAGCAGTACTTC; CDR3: CASRELYSYEQYF
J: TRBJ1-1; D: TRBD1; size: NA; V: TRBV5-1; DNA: TGCGCCAGCGGAAAAATCAGGGGGAGCACTGAAGCTTTCTTT; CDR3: CASGKIRGSTEAFF
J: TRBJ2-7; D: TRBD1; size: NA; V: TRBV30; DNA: TGTGCCTGGAAAATCGAGGGGGCCTCCTACGAGCAGTACTTC; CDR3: CAWKIEGASYEQYF
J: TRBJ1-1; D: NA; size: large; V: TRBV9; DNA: TGTGCCAGCAGCGTAGAGACAGGTCATGAAGCTTTCTTT; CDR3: CASSVETGHEAFF
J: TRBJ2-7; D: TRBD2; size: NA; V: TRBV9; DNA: TGTGCCAGCAGCGTAGCGGGAGGGCCCGGGGAGCAGTACTTC; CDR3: CASSVAGGPGEQYF
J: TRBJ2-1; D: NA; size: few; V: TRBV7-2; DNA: TGTGCCAGCAGACCAATATTTATGCCCCCCTCCTACAATGAGCAGTTCTTC; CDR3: CASRPIFMPPSYNEQFF
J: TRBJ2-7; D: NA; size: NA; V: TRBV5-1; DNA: TGCGCCAGCAGGTTCCCCTCGGATAACGAGCAGTACTTC; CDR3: CASRFPSDNEQYF
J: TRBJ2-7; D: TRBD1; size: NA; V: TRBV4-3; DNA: TGCGCCAGCAGCCAGGGACAGGGGGAATGGGACGAGCAGTACTTC; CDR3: CASSQGQGEWDEQYF
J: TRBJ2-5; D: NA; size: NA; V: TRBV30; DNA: TGTGCCTGGAGTAACAGCCACCTGGGGACCCAGTACTTC; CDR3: CAWSNSHLGTQYF
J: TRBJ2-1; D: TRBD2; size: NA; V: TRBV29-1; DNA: TGCAGCGTTGGGACTAGCGGGAGTCATATGTTCTTC; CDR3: CSVGTSGSHMFF
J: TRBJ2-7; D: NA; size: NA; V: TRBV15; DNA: TGTGCCACCAGCAGGATAGACCACGAGCAGTACTTC; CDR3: CATSRIDHEQYF
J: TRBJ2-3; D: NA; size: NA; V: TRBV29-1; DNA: TGCAGCGTCCGACTGGGAGCGTTATTCACAGATACGCAGTATTTT; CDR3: CSVRLGALFTDTQYF
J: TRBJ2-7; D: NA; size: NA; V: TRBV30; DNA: TGTGCCTGGGGGCAGGGGGGTTACGAGCAGTACTTC; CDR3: CAWGQGGYEQYF
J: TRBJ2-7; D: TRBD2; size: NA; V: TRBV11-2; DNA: TGTGCCAGCAGCCCCCTAGCGGGAGCTAGCTACGAGCAGTACTTC; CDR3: CASSPLAGASYEQYF
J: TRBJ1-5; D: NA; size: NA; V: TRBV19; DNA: TGTGCCAGTAGTATAGATCCCCAGGGCAACAATCAGCCCCAGCATTTT; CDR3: CASSIDPQGNNQPQHF
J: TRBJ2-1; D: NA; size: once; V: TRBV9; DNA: TGTGCCAGCAGCGTCGCTAGGAGCTCCTACAATGAGCAGTTCTTC; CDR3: CASSVARSSYNEQFF
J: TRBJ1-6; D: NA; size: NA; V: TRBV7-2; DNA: TGTGCCAGCAGCCGACAGCTACCGATTAATTCACCCCTCCACTTT; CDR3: CASSRQLPINSPLHF
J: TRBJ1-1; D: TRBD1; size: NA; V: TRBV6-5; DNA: TGTGCCAGCAGTCGGGACAGGGGACTGACTGAAGCTTTCTTT; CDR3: CASSRDRGLTEAFF
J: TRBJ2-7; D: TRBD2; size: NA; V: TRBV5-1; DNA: TGCGCCAGCAGCACAGGACTAGCGGGCTCCTACGAGCAGTACTTC; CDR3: CASSTGLAGSYEQYF
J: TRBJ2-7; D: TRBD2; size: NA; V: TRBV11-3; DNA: TGTGCCAGCAGCTCCGGGGGTTCGGGTGACCTAGCGGCCTACGAGCAGTACTTC; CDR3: CASSSGGSGDLAAYEQYF
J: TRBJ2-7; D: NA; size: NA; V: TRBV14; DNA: TGTGCCAGCAGCCAAGAATTGATAAGGGGCTCCTACGAGCAGTACTTC; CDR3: CASSQELIRGSYEQYF
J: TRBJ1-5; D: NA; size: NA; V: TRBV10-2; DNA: TGCGCCAGCACCAGAACGGGGGATCAGCCCCAGCATTTT; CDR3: CASTRTGDQPQHF
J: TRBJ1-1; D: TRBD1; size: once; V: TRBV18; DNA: TGTGCCAGCTCAGCTTCCCTGGGAACAGGGGGCGCGCGGAACACTGAAGCTTTCTTT; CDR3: CASSASLGTGGARNTEAFF
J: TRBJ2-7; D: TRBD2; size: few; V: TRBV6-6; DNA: TGTGCCAGCAGTATTAGCGGGAGGGCGAGGACCTACGAGCAGTACTTC; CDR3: CASSISGRARTYEQYF
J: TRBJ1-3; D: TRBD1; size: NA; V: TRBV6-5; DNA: TGTGCCAGCAGCGCGGACAGGTACTCTGGAAACACCATATATTTT; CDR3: CASSADRYSGNTIYF
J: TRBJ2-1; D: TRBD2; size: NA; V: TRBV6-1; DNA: TGTGCCAGCAGTGAAGAAGGGACTAGGCACTACAATGAGCAGTTCTTC; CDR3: CASSEEGTRHYNEQFF
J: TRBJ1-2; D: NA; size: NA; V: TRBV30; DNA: TGTGCCTGGGGCCCCGAGGGCGATGGCTACACCTTC; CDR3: CAWGPEGDGYTF
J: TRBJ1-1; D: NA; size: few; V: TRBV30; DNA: TGTGCCTGGAGCTCTCTCCGTACTGAAGCTTTCTTT; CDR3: CAWSSLRTEAFF
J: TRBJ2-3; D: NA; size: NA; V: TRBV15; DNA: TGTGCCACCAGCAGAGAGTGGGCAGATACGCAGTATTTT; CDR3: CATSREWADTQYF
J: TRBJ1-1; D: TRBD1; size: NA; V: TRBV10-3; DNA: TGTGCCATCAGTGACACCGGACAGGGGGCGAACACTGAAGCTTTCTTT; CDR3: CAISDTGQGANTEAFF
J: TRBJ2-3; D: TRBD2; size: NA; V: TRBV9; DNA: TGTGCCAGCAGCTTGGGACTAGCGGGGGGGATTAGCACAGATACGCAGTATTTT; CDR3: CASSLGLAGGISTDTQYF
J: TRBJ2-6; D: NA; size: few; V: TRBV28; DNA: TGTGCCAGCAGTCCTTGGGGACGTAGCTCTGGGGCCAACGTCCTGACTTTC; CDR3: CASSPWGRSSGANVLTF
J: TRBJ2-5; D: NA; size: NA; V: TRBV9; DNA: TGTGCCAGCAGCGTAGTAGGCATGGGAGAGACCCAGTACTTC; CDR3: CASSVVGMGETQYF